The rows below give T cell receptor beta chains drawn from one sample of a study of shared clonotypes between healthy human individuals. The protocol was immunoSEQ multiplex PCR, while the TCRdb copy is restricted to in-frame clones and leaves out a portion. The sample records about 600,000 clones, around three quarters being singletons. The sample comprised PBMCs. The source of these receptors is a woman aged 40-49 years in good health. Some clones in this sample may be carry-over from other donors' samples. The CDR3 runs from the conserved cysteine through the conserved F or W. Fields, in order: clone size, D gene, V gene, J gene, CDR3 protein, CDR3 DNA. D genes are given only for firm matches. Clone sizes are given selectively: once, few, many, or a class where the clone is expanded.

>.|TRBD1|TRBV9|TRBJ2-7
CASSAGTGGYEQYF
TGTGCCAGCAGCGCGGGGACAGGGGGCTACGAGCAGTACTTC
>.|.|TRBV18|TRBJ2-7
CASSPERAPSYEQYF
TGTGCCAGCTCCCCTGAAAGGGCCCCCTCCTACGAGCAGTACTTC
>.|.|TRBV28|TRBJ1-1
CASSATRNTEAFF
TGTGCCAGCAGTGCTACAAGGAACACTGAAGCTTTCTTT
>once|.|TRBV11-1|TRBJ1-1
CASSLRGWTEAFF
TGTGCCAGCAGCTTAAGGGGGTGGACTGAAGCTTTCTTT
>.|.|TRBV2|TRBJ2-5
CASSLTGETQYF
TGTGCCAGCAGCCTCACCGGGGAGACCCAGTACTTC
>.|.|TRBV1|TRBJ2-3
CTSSRTSFTRGDRFTDTQYF
TGCACCAGCAGCCGAACAAGTTTTACGCGAGGGGACAGGTTCACAGATACGCAGTATTTT
>.|.|TRBV2|TRBJ2-2
CASQNKVNTGELFF
TGTGCCAGCCAAAACAAGGTGAACACCGGGGAGCTGTTTTTT
>.|.|TRBV30|TRBJ1-1
CAWRGGSSNTEAFF
TGTGCCTGGAGGGGAGGGTCCTCGAACACTGAAGCTTTCTTT
>.|TRBD1|TRBV10-3|TRBJ1-1
CAIRTGVMVNTEAFF
TGTGCCATCCGGACAGGTGTTATGGTGAACACTGAAGCTTTCTTT
>.|TRBD2|TRBV18|TRBJ2-5
CASSPGGSRKETQYF
TGTGCCAGCTCCCCGGGGGGATCAAGGAAGGAGACCCAGTACTTC
>.|.|TRBV28|TRBJ2-3
CASSLRADTQYF
TGTGCCAGCAGTTTAAGGGCGGATACGCAGTATTTT
>.|TRBD1|TRBV29-1|TRBJ2-2
CSHRDSGSTGELFF
TGCAGCCACCGGGACAGTGGGTCCACCGGGGAGCTGTTTTTT
>.|TRBD1|TRBV5-1|TRBJ2-2
CASSTGQGTGELFF
TGCGCCAGCAGCACCGGACAGGGCACCGGGGAGCTGTTTTTT
>few|.|TRBV5-5|TRBJ1-5
CASSLSTNQPQHF
TGTGCCAGCAGCTTGTCCACGAATCAGCCCCAGCATTTT
>.|.|TRBV11-3|TRBJ1-5
CASSLGWYNQPQHF
TGTGCCAGCAGCTTAGGGTGGTATAATCAGCCCCAGCATTTT
>.|.|TRBV30|TRBJ1-2
CAWSVTLNYGYTF
TGTGCCTGGAGTGTAACTCTTAACTATGGCTACACCTTC
>.|TRBD1|TRBV6-5|TRBJ1-2
CASSYSRTGDGYGYTF
TGTGCCAGCAGTTACTCCCGGACAGGGGATGGCTATGGCTACACCTTC
>once|TRBD1|TRBV4-2|TRBJ2-7
CASSQGGDRGNLEQYF
TGTGCCAGCAGCCAAGGGGGGGACAGGGGAAATCTGGAGCAGTACTTC
>few|TRBD1|TRBV2|TRBJ1-1
CASSRDSETEAFF
TGTGCCAGCAGTAGGGACAGCGAAACTGAAGCTTTCTTT
>few|TRBD2|TRBV9|TRBJ2-3
CASSVEPAGMTDTQYF
TGTGCCAGCAGCGTAGAGCCAGCGGGAATGACAGATACGCAGTATTTT
>few|.|TRBV2|TRBJ2-1
CASRGAFRGRGEQFF
.
>.|TRBD1|TRBV10-3|TRBJ2-1
CAIRPDRVNNEQFF
TGTGCCATTCGTCCAGACAGGGTCAACAATGAGCAGTTCTTC
>.|.|TRBV5-8|TRBJ2-7
CASSLIGRSYEQYF
TGTGCCAGCAGCTTGATAGGACGCTCCTACGAGCAGTACTTC
>.|.|TRBV5-3|TRBJ2-7
CARSYRATDNEQYF
TGTGCCAGAAGCTACCGGGCGACCGACAACGAGCAGTACTTC
>.|TRBD2|TRBV15|TRBJ2-3
CATSRAGGLAGVGDTQYF
TGTGCCACCAGCAGAGCCGGTGGACTAGCGGGAGTAGGGGATACGCAGTATTTT
>few|TRBD1|TRBV5-1|TRBJ1-4
CASSQGTGANEKLFF
TGCGCCAGCAGTCAAGGGACAGGGGCTAATGAAAAACTGTTTTTT
>.|.|TRBV30|TRBJ2-7
CAWHRTGYEQYF
TGTGCCTGGCACCGGACGGGGTACGAGCAGTACTTC
>.|TRBD1|TRBV10-3|TRBJ2-3
CAIRDLGQGADTQYF
TGTGCCATCAGGGATTTGGGACAGGGGGCAGATACGCAGTATTTT